One and the same sample provided the 23 T cell receptor beta chains below, sequenced in a study of T cells in Graves' hyperthyroidism and ophthalmopathy. Template material for amplifying TCR beta CDR3 regions consisted of RNA transcripts. The study used the HTBI primer set for a first-round RT-PCR of the TCR CDR3. MiXCR, applied by TCRdb to the multiplex PCR reads, yields one record per CDR3 protein. Of some 560,000 distinct CDR3 sequences listed, about 14% are singletons. The sample consisted of blood. The receptors here all came from a middle-aged woman with Graves' hyperthyroidism.

The V call is TRBV9, the J call TRBJ1-6; TRBD1 is a possible D gene (5 bases). The CDR3 has 14 amino acids. CDR1 and CDR2 (germline): SGDLS, YYNGEE. Trimming removed 3 bases at V and 8 bases at J, with 12 bases between. DNA for the CDR3: TGTGCCAGCAGCGCGGGGGGTGGTGATTCACCCCTCCACTTT. Protein product: CASSAGGGDSPLHF.

This clonotype was seen many times. V and J are TRBV5-1 and TRBJ2-5, with TRBD2 as a possible D gene (5 bases). V gave up 5 bases and J gave up 4 bases, with 18 bases separating them. Germline V lookup: CDR1 SGHRS, CDR2 YFSETQ. The CDR3 length is 15 residues. The CDR3 DNA is TGCGCCAGCAGGAATTCGGACTTATCGGGAGAGACCCAGTACTTC. It encodes CASRNSDLSGETQYF. Full variable domain (outside the CDR3, taken from reference TRBV5-1 and TRBJ2-5): KAGVTQTPRYLIKTRGQQVTLSCSPISGHRSVSWYQQTPGQGLQFLFEYFSETQRNKGNFPGRFSGRQFSNSRSEMNVSTLELGDSALYLCASRNSDLSGETQYFGPGTRLLVL.

This clonotype was counted ten times or more. V is TRBV7-9 and J is TRBJ2-7; 9 positions agree with TRBD2. CDR1 SEHNR and CDR2 FQNEAQ come from the germline V gene (reference sequence). The CDR3 contains 15 residues. With V trimmed by 1 base and J by 5 bases, 6 bases remained unmatched. The CDR3 here is CASSLVSSGKDEQYF. The DNA for the CDR3 is TGTGCCAGCAGCTTAGTGTCTAGCGGGAAGGACGAGCAGTACTTC.

The rearrangement uses TRBV28 and TRBJ1-3; TRBD1 matches at 8 bases. With V trimmed by 6 bases and J by 4 bases, 8 bases remained unmatched. The CDR3 sequence is 15 residues long. The germline V gene has CDR1 MDHEN and CDR2 SYDVKM. The DNA of the CDR3 is TGTGCCAGCAGGGAGACAGGGGCGGACGGAAACACCATATATTTT. Amino acid sequence: CASRETGADGNTIYF.

This clonotype is a singleton in its sample. The chain uses TRBV20-1 and TRBJ2-7; a weak D match, TRBD2 (7 bases). Per the germline V gene, CDR1 is DFQATT and CDR2 is SNEGSKA (reference sequence). The V gene lost 1 base and the J gene lost 6 bases, with 25 bases spanning the gap. This CDR3 has 17 amino acids. CDR3 nucleotide sequence: TGCAGTGCTAGAGCGGGGGGCGGGAGTGCTCAAGTAGGCGAGCAGTACTTC. Its protein is CSARAGGGSAQVGEQYF.

The table lists this clonotype with many counts. The chain links TRBV3-1 to TRBJ1-2; 7 bases agree with TRBD1. Trimming removed 2 bases from V and 6 bases from J; junction bases left unmatched: 9. The CDR3 runs to 15 residues. Germline lookup yields CDR1 LGHDT and CDR2 YNNKEL (reference sequence). Here the CDR3 reads CASSQLSQGVNGYTF. CDR3 sequence (DNA): TGTGCCAGCAGCCAACTAAGTCAGGGGGTTAATGGCTACACCTTC.

V usage is TRBV2 and J usage is TRBJ2-7; 7 nucleotides match TRBD1. Germline V CDR1 and CDR2: SNHLY, FYNNEI. The CDR3 extends over 16 amino acids. The V and J ends lost 6 bases and 2 bases, in that order; junction bases with no gene match: 13. CDR3 bases: TGTGCCAGCAGCCGCGACGGGGACAGCGGAGCCTACGAGCAGTACTTC. Its translation is CASSRDGDSGAYEQYF.

This clonotype was found many times. V is TRBV20-1 and J is TRBJ2-3, with unresolved D. Germline lookup yields CDR1 DFQATT and CDR2 SNEGSKA (reference sequence). V shed 3 bases and J shed 3 bases, with 7 bases lying between them. This CDR3 is built from 12 residues. The DNA for the CDR3 is TGCAGTGCTAGCTCGTGGACAGATACGCAGTATTTT. Encoded protein: CSASSWTDTQYF.

This clonotype was picked up a small number of times. The chain links TRBV6-1 to TRBJ1-1; 9 nucleotides line up with TRBD1. V lost 6 bases, J lost 1 base, and 6 bases stayed unmatched. This CDR3 region has 15 residues. CDR1 and CDR2 (germline): MNHNS, SASEGT. The CDR3 reads CASRMTGGTNTEAFF. The CDR3 DNA reads TGTGCCAGCAGGATGACAGGGGGAACGAACACTGAAGCTTTCTTT.

There are many counts of this clonotype. The chain uses TRBV28 and TRBJ2-5; no reliable D call. Germline CDR1 reads MDHEN; CDR2 reads SYDVKM. The CDR3 has 12 amino acids. V lost 2 bases and J 1 base, leaving 2 bases between the germline ends. The CDR3 loop reads CASSLRQETQYF. CDR3 nucleotide sequence: TGTGCCAGCAGTTTACGCCAAGAGACCCAGTACTTC.

The sample holds many counts of this clonotype. J is TRBJ1-2 and V is TRBV29-1; a possible D gene is TRBD1 (6 bases). The CDR3 totals 13 residues. Deletions cut 6 bases from V and 1 base from J, with 12 bases between. Per germline, CDR1 SQVTM and CDR2 ANQGSEA. In DNA, the CDR3 is TGCAGCGTCGGACAGCCAATTAACTATGGCTACACCTTC. This translates into CSVGQPINYGYTF.

This chain links TRBV7-2 with TRBJ2-1; TRBD2 matches at 8 bases. The CDR3 runs 14 residues. V gave up 5 bases and J gave up 6 bases; unmatched junction bases: 6. Germline loops: CDR1 SGHTA, CDR2 FQGNSA. The DNA for the CDR3 is TGTGCCAGCAGCAAGACCGGGACTAGCAATGAGCAGTTCTTC. It yields the protein CASSKTGTSNEQFF.

V and J are TRBV4-1 and TRBJ2-1; D possibly matches TRBD1 or TRBD2 (5 bases each). V lost 3 bases to trimming and J lost 1 base, with 16 bases between them. CDR1 is MGHRA, CDR2 YSYEKL, per germline. The CDR3 is 17 residues long. CDR3 coding DNA: TGCGCCAGCAGCCACCGCGGACCGGGGCTGTCCTACAATGAGCAGTTCTTC. Its protein product is CASSHRGPGLSYNEQFF.

This clonotype was counted at least ten times. The V gene is TRBV12-3 or TRBV12-4, the J gene TRBJ2-1; D gene ambiguous. Trimming cost V 4 bases and J 3 bases, with 16 bases left between them. The CDR3 has 16 amino acids. The CDR3 nucleotides read TGTGCCAGCAGTTCCAGCGACTTGCTCAGCTACAATGAGCAGTTCTTC. Its translation: CASSSSDLLSYNEQFF.

This clonotype was recorded at least ten times. The DNA for the CDR3 is TGTGCCAGCAGTTTTGACGCGGGAAGGGGAAACACCATATATTTT. Translation: CASSFDAGRGNTIYF. This sequence joins TRBV12-3 or TRBV12-4 and TRBJ1-3; D unclear. Trimming pared 3 bases from V and 4 bases from J, leaving 13 bases between. This CDR3 has 15 residues.

The chain carries TRBV7-9 and TRBJ2-3; D might be TRBD1 (6 bases). From germline, CDR1 is SEHNR and CDR2 FQNEAQ (reference sequence). The CDR3 has 13 residues. Between the trimmed V and J ends, which lost 8 bases and 4 bases, there was a span of 13 bases. CDR3 nucleotides: TGTGCCAGCGGCCCCAGGGGACCAGATACGCAGTATTTT. Its translation is CASGPRGPDTQYF.

The chain recombines TRBV5-1 with TRBJ1-2; D call uncertain. This CDR3 is built from 15 residues. Germline V CDR1 and CDR2: SGHRS, YFSETQ. Trimming shortened V by 2 bases and J by 4 bases, and 15 bases separated the two germline ends. The CDR3 bases are TGCGCCAGCAGCTTAGAAGGACGCTTTGGCTATGGCTACACCTTC. This codes for CASSLEGRFGYGYTF.

The genes are TRBV5-1 and TRBJ2-1; TRBD2 agrees at 9 bases. The CDR3 extends over 17 amino acids. The V gene end was trimmed by 0 bases and the J gene end by 8 bases; junction bases not matched to a gene: 12. Looked up from germline, CDR1 is SGHRS and CDR2 is YFSETQ. The CDR3 is CASSLGSSGAGADEQFF. CDR3 coding DNA: TGCGCCAGCAGCTTGGGGTCTAGCGGGGCGGGGGCAGATGAGCAGTTCTTC. Full variable domain (missing parts from reference TRBV5-1 and TRBJ2-1): KAGVTQTPRYLIKTRGQQVTLSCSPISGHRSVSWYQQTPGQGLQFLFEYFSETQRNKGNFPGRFSGRQFSNSRSEMNVSTLELGDSALYLCASSLGSSGAGADEQFFGPGTRLTVL.

The rearrangement uses TRBV5-4 and TRBJ2-1; D unclear. The germline CDR1 and CDR2 sequences are SGHNT and YYREEE (reference sequence). V shed 3 bases and J shed 8 bases, with 18 bases lying between them. The CDR3 contains 15 residues. The CDR3 coding sequence is TGTGCCAGCAGCTCGGACCTCGTATCGTGGGATGAGCAGTTCTTC. Translating it yields CASSSDLVSWDEQFF.

At least ten counts were recorded for this clonotype. Written as DNA, the CDR3 is TGCAGCGTCGGACATTTAGGGGAGACCCAGTACTTC. Its translation is CSVGHLGETQYF. The V call is TRBV29-1, the J call TRBJ2-5, with a possible D match to TRBD1 (5 bases). Germline lookup yields CDR1 SQVTM and CDR2 ANQGSEA. The V gene lost 6 bases and the J gene lost 5 bases, with 13 bases spanning the gap. CDR3 length equals 12 residues.

This clonotype was counted many times. CDR3 nucleotides: TGCGCCAGCTGCAACGGGACAGAGCTCCACGAGCAGTACTTC. This gives the protein CASCNGTELHEQYF. The genes are TRBV5-1 and TRBJ2-7, with 7 bases identical to TRBD1. The V gene's germline CDR1 is SGHRS and CDR2 YFSETQ. The ends lost 7 bases at V and 5 bases at J; junction bases unmatched: 12. CDR3 size: 14 residues.

This clonotype has more than one count but fewer than ten. The V gene is TRBV12-3 or TRBV12-4, the J gene TRBJ2-1; 9 positions agree with TRBD1. The CDR3 contains 12 residues. The V and J ends lost 3 bases and 15 bases, in that order; junction bases with no gene match: 6. This CDR3 is CASSFGTGGWFF. The CDR3, as DNA: TGTGCCAGCAGTTTTGGAACAGGGGGCTGGTTCTTC.

This clonotype was detected ten times or more. V is TRBV12-3 or TRBV12-4 and J is TRBJ1-1; D call uncertain. Trimming left V 5 bases short and J 3 bases short, with 4 bases between. This CDR3 has 11 amino acids. The CDR3 region is CASSRYTEAFF. In DNA, the CDR3 is TGTGCCAGCAGTAGGTACACTGAAGCTTTCTTT.